Following are 10 T cell receptor beta chains from one sample sequenced in a study of blood T cell repertoires in COVID-19. Repertoires were generated with immunoSEQ multiplex PCR, while TCRdb's copy carries only in-frame clones and drops some. The data show 110,000 to 150,000 clones, approximately 90% seen once. Sequencing used PBMCs or T cells enriched from blood (not recorded which). The receptor source for this set is a man in his fifties or sixties who had recovered from COVID-19.

The chain couples TRBV9 to TRBJ2-3; maybe TRBD1 (6 bases). V shed 0 bases and J shed 6 bases, with 14 bases lying between them. The CDR3 is 15 amino acids. CDR1 and CDR2 from the germline V gene are SGDLS and YYNGEE. The CDR3 region is CASSVAQGLRDTQYF. The CDR3 DNA reads as TGTGCCAGCAGCGTAGCCCAGGGGTTAAGGGATACGCAGTATTTT.

Here the CDR3 reads CATSLGLVFSPLHF. The CDR3 coding sequence is TGTGCCACCTCCCTGGGGCTCGTATTTTCACCCCTCCACTTT. The J gene is TRBJ1-6, the V gene TRBV28; weak D call: TRBD1 (5 bases). V gave up 10 bases and J gave up 9 bases, with 19 bases separating them. There are 14 residues in the CDR3. Germline V gene sequence: CDR1 MDHEN, CDR2 SYDVKM.

This clone was observed a few times. The DNA for the CDR3 is TGTGCCAGCAGTTTATTGCCCCCAGGGGGCTCTTCACCCCTCCACTTT. It specifies CASSLLPPGGSSPLHF. The chain has TRBV27 and TRBJ1-6; 8 positions agree with TRBD1. CDR1 and CDR2 from the germline V gene are MNHEY and SMNVEV (reference sequence). The CDR3 contains 16 residues. Germline trimming cut 1 base from V and 9 bases from J; bases unmatched to any gene: 8.

CDR3 residues: CASSPLLRGSTGELFF. The CDR3 bases are TGTGCCAGCAGCCCCCTCTTGCGGGGGAGCACCGGGGAGCTGTTTTTT. The chain couples TRBV7-6 to TRBJ2-2; 7 bases are a match to TRBD2. The V gene's germline CDR1 is SGHVS and CDR2 FNYEAQ. The CDR3 spans 16 residues. The trim removed 5 bases at V and 4 bases at J, leaving 10 bases unmatched.

This chain joins TRBV28 and TRBJ2-7, with D maybe TRBD1 (6 bases). Germline lookup yields CDR1 MDHEN and CDR2 SYDVKM. This CDR3 region has 15 residues. V lost 1 base to trimming and J lost 3 bases, with 13 bases between them. The CDR3 nucleotides are TGTGCCAGCAGTTTATTAGCAGGGGCCAGCTACGAGCAGTACTTC. This gives the protein CASSLLAGASYEQYF.

This clone was detected once. The chain links TRBV2 to TRBJ2-1; D is possibly TRBD1 (6 bases). Per germline, CDR1 SNHLY and CDR2 FYNNEI. The CDR3 totals 14 residues. V lost 7 bases to trimming and J lost 3 bases, with 13 bases between them. CDR3 sequence (DNA): TGTGCCAGCACCGACAGGACAGACTACAATGAGCAGTTCTTC. Protein: CASTDRTDYNEQFF.

The genes are TRBV4-1 and TRBJ2-1; 8 bases line up with TRBD2. The ends lost 4 bases at V and 8 bases at J; junction bases unmatched: 7. Per the germline V gene, CDR1 is MGHRA and CDR2 is YSYEKL. This CDR3 has 14 residues. In DNA, the CDR3 is TGCGCCAGCAGCCTCAGCGGGAGTAGGGATGAGCAGTTCTTC. Translated, it gives CASSLSGSRDEQFF.

The genes are TRBV7-2 and TRBJ1-1; D might be TRBD1 (6 bases). The CDR3 totals 14 residues. V dropped 4 bases and J dropped 5 bases, with 14 bases sitting between them. Germline CDR1 and CDR2: SGHTA and FQGNSA. The CDR3 DNA is TGTGCCAGCAGCTCGAACAGGGTACGGACTGAAGCTTTCTTT. Encoded protein: CASSSNRVRTEAFF.

V is TRBV27 and J is TRBJ1-5, with D perhaps TRBD1 (6 bases). V lost 4 bases, J lost 0 bases, and 10 bases lay in between. The CDR3 sequence is 15 residues long. Germline V gives CDR1 MNHEY, CDR2 SMNVEV (reference sequence). The CDR3 nucleotides read TGTGCCAGCAGTTACAGGGAAAATAGCAATCAGCCCCAGCATTTT. As protein: CASSYRENSNQPQHF.

V is TRBV7-2 and J is TRBJ1-2; D unresolved. The V gene's germline CDR1 is SGHTA and CDR2 FQGNSA. Trimming stripped 8 bases from V and 4 bases from J, with 14 bases between. This CDR3 spans 13 amino acids. The CDR3 DNA follows: TGTGCCAGCGCCAGAACCGGGAGCTATGGCTACACCTTC. It is translated as CASARTGSYGYTF.